This TCR beta chain emerged from a study of blood T cell repertoires in COVID-19. Study overall: PBMCs, B-cell-depleted T cells, or T cells provided the cDNA or gDNA that made up the material.

V was clipped by 3 bases and J by 6 bases, with 15 bases between them. The CDR3 is 15 amino acids. Per the germline V gene, CDR1 is LNHNV and CDR2 is YYDKDF (reference sequence). Participants were placed into cohorts based on the clinical history they reported. Two negative PCRs, clearance, or symptom resolution had been documented for recovered Cohort 3 donors. Original handling: Cell counts per sample came from amplifying reference gene primers. TCRdb keeps only in-frame clones here, not all; method: immunoSEQ multiplex PCR. V, J and clone size are taken as reported in that table, and D and trimming were inferred from the DNA itself. The sample shows 330,000 or so clones, roughly 84% of them seen only once.

Specimen: PBMCs or T cells enriched from blood (not recorded which). This TCR derives from a woman aged 30 to 39 who had recovered from COVID-19. The chain carries TRBV15 and TRBJ1-5; D possibly corresponds to TRBD1 (5 bases). The CDR3 is CATSRGEGLGQPQHF. The CDR3, as DNA: TGTGCCACCAGCAGGGGGGAGGGGCTGGGTCAGCCCCAGCATTTT.